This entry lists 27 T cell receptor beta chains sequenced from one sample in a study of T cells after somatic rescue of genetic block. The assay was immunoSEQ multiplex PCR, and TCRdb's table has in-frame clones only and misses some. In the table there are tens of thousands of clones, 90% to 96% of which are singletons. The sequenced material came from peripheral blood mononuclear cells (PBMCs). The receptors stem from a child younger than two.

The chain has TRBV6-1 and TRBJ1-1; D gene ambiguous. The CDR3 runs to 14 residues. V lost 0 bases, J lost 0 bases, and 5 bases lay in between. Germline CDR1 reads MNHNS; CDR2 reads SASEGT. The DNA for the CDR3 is TGTGCCAGCAGTGAAGCACAAATGAACACTGAAGCTTTCTTT. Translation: CASSEAQMNTEAFF.

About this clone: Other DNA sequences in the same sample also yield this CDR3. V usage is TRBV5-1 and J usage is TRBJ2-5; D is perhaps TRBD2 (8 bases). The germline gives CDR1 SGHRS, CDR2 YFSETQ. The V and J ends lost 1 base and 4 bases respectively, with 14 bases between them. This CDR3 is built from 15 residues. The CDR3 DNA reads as TGCGCCAGCAGCTTGACAGGGGCGGGGGGAGAGACCCAGTACTTC. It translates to CASSLTGAGGETQYF.

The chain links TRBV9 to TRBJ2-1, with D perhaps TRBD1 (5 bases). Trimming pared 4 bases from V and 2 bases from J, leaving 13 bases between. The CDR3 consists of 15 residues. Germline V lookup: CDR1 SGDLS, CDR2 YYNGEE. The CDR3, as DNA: TGTGCCAGCAGCCCCCCATGGGGCACCTACAATGAGCAGTTCTTC. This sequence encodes CASSPPWGTYNEQFF.

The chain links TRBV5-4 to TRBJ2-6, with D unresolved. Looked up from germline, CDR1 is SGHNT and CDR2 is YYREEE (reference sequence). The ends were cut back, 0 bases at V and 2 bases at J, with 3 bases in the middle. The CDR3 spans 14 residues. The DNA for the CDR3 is TGTGCCAGCAGCTTGGGGGCTGGGGCCAACGTCCTGACTTTC. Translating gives CASSLGAGANVLTF.

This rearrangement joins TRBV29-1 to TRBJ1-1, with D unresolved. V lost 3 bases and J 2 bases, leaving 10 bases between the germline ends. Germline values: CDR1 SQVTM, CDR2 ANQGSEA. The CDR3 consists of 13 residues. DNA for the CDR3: TGCAGCGTTGAGTCGCGGCTTAACACTGAAGCTTTCTTT. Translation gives CSVESRLNTEAFF.

The CDR3 DNA sequence: TGTGCCAGCAGCTCCTTAGAACGGGAGAGAGTTGAGACCCAGTACTTC. Translation gives CASSSLERERVETQYF. The J gene is TRBJ2-5, the V gene TRBV9, with a tentative D call TRBD2 (6 bases). Germline V lookup: CDR1 SGDLS, CDR2 YYNGEE. V gave up 4 bases and J gave up 5 bases, with 21 bases separating them. The CDR3 is 16 residues long.

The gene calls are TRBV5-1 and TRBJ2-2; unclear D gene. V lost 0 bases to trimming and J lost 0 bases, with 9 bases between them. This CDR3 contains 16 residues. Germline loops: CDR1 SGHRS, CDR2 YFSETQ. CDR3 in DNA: TGCGCCAGCAGCTTGGTCTCAGGATCGAACACCGGGGAGCTGTTTTTT. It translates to CASSLVSGSNTGELFF.

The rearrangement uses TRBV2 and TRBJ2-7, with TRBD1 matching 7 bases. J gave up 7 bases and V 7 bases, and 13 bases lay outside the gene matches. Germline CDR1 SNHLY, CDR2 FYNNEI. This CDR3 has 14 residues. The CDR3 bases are TGTGCCAGCACCGGAAGGCAGGGGGTAGTAGAGCAGTACTTC. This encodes CASTGRQGVVEQYF.

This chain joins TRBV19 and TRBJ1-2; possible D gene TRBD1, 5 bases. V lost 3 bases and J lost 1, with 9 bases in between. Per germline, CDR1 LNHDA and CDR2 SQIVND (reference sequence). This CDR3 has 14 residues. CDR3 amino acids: CASSIPGHNYGYTF. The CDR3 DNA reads TGTGCCAGTAGTATCCCTGGACATAACTATGGCTACACCTTC.

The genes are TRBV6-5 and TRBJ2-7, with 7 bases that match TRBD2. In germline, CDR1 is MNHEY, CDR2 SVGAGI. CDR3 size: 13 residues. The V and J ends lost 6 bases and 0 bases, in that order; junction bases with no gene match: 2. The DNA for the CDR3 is TGTGCCAGCAGGACTAGCAGCTCCTACGAGCAGTACTTC. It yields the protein CASRTSSSYEQYF.

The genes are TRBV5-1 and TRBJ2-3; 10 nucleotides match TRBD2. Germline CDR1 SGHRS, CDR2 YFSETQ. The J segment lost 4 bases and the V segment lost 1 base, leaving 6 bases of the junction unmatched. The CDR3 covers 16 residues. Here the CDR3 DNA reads TGCGCCAGCAGCTTGCTAGCGGGAGTGGTCTCAGATACGCAGTATTTT. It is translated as CASSLLAGVVSDTQYF.

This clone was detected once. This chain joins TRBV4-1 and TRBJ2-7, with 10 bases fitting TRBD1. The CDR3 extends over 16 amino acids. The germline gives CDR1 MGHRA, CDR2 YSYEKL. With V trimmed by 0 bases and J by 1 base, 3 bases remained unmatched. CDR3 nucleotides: TGCGCCAGCAGCCAAGAGACAGGGGGCGGTTCCTACGAGCAGTACTTC. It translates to CASSQETGGGSYEQYF.

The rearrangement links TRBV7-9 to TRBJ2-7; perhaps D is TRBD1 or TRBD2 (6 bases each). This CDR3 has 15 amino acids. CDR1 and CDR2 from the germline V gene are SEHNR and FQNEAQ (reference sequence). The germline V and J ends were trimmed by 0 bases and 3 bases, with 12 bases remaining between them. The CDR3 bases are TGTGCCAGCAGCTTAGCGGGGGGCAGAAACTACGAGCAGTACTTC. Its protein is CASSLAGGRNYEQYF. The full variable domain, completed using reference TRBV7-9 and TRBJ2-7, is DTGVSQNPRHKITKRGQNVTFRCDPISEHNRLYWYRQTLGQGPEFLTYFQNEAQLEKSRLLSDRFSAERPKGSFSTLEIQRTEQGDSAMYLCASSLAGGRNYEQYFGPGTRLTVT.

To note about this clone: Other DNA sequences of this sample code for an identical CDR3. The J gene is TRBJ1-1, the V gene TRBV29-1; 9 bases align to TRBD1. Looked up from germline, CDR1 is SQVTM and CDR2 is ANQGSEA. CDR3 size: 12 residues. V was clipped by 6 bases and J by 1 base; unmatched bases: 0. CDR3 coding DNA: TGCAGCGTGGACAGGGGGAACACTGAAGCTTTCTTT. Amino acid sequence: CSVDRGNTEAFF.

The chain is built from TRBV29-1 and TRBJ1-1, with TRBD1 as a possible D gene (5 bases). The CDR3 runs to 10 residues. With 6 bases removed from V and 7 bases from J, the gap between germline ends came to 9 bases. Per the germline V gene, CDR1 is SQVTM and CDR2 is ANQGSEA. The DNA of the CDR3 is TGCAGCGTCCGGGGACTTGAAGCTTTCTTT. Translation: CSVRGLEAFF.

The CDR3 DNA reads TGCGCCAGCAGCTTGCCGGGAGGGCCCACCGGGGAGCTGTTTTTT. Translating gives CASSLPGGPTGELFF. The chain uses TRBV5-1 and TRBJ2-2; TRBD2 matches at 8 bases. Germline CDR1 reads SGHRS; CDR2 reads YFSETQ. The CDR3 is 15 amino acids. The ends lost 1 base at V and 4 bases at J; junction bases unmatched: 3.

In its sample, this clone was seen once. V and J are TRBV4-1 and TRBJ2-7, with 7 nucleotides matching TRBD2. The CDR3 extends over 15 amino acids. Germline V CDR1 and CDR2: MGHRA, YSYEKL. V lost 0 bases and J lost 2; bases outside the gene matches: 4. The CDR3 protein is CASSQEGLPAYEQYF. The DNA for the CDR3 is TGCGCCAGCAGCCAAGAGGGACTACCCGCCTACGAGCAGTACTTC.

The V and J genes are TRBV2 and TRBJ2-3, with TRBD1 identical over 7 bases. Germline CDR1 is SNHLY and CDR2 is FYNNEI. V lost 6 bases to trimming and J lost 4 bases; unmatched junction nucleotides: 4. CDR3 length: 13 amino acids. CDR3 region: CASSVDRPDTQYF. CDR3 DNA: TGTGCCAGCAGCGTGGACAGGCCAGATACGCAGTATTTT.

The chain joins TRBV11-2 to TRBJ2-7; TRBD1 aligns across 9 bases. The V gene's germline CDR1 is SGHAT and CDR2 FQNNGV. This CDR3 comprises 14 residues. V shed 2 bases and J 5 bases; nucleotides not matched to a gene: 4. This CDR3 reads CASSLRGTGHEQYF. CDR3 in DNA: TGTGCCAGCAGCTTAAGGGGGACAGGGCACGAGCAGTACTTC.

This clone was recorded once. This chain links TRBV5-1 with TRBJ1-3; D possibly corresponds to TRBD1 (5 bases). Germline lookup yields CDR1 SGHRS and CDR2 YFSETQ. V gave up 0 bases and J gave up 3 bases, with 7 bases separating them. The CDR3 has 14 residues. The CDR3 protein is CASSLEQGGNTIYF. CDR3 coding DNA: TGCGCCAGCAGCTTGGAGCAGGGTGGAAACACCATATATTTT.

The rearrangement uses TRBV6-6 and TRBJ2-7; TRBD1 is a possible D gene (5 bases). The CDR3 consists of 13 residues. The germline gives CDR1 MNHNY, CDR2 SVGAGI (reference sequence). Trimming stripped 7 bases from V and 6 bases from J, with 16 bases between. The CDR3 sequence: CASNLRSQGEQYF. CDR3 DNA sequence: TGTGCCAGCAACCTCCGGTCGCAGGGCGAGCAGTACTTC.

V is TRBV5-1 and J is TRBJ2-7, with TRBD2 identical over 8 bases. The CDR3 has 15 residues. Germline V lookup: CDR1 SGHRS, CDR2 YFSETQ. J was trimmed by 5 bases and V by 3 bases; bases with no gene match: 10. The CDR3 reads CASSSLTGGPHEQYF. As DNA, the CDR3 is TGCGCCAGCAGCTCCTTAACGGGAGGGCCCCACGAGCAGTACTTC.

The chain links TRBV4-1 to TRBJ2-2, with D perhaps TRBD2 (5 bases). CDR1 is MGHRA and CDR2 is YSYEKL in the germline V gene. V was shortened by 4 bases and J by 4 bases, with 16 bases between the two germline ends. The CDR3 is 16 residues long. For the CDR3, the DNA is TGCGCCAGCAGCCTAATTTTGAGCGGCTCCACCGGGGAGCTGTTTTTT. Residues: CASSLILSGSTGELFF.

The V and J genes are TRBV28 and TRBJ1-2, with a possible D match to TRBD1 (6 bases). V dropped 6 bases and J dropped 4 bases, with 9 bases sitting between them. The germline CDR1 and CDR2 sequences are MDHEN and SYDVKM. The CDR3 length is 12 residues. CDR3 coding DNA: TGTGCCAGCAGCGGACAGACCTATGGCTACACCTTC. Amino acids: CASSGQTYGYTF.

The CDR3 loop is CASRFSGPQETQYF. Written as DNA, the CDR3 is TGCGCCAGCAGGTTTAGCGGGCCCCAAGAGACCCAGTACTTC. J is TRBJ2-5 and V is TRBV5-1, with TRBD2 matching over 7 bases. J lost 1 base, V lost 5 bases, and 5 bases had no gene match. Germline loops: CDR1 SGHRS, CDR2 YFSETQ. This CDR3 contains 14 residues.

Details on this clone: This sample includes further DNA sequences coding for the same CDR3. CDR3 residues: CASSPLDREGDTEAFF. DNA of the CDR3: TGCGCCAGCAGTCCCCTGGACAGGGAGGGGGACACTGAAGCTTTCTTT. This sequence joins TRBV23-1 and TRBJ1-1; 8 bases are a match to TRBD1. TRBV23-1 is annotated as an ORF whose role is uncertain. CDR3 length: 16 amino acids. With 4 bases clipped from V and 3 bases from J, the junction kept 10 bases outside the gene matches.

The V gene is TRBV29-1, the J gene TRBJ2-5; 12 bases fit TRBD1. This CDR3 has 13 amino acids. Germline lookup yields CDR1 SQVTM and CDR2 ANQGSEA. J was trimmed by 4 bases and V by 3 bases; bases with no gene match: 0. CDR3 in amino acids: CSVEGQGAETQYF. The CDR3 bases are TGCAGCGTTGAGGGACAGGGGGCAGAGACCCAGTACTTC.